The rows below give T cell receptor beta chains drawn from one sample of a study of blood T cell repertoires in COVID-19. Only in-frame clones appear in the TCRdb table, and some are missing; sequencing was by immunoSEQ multiplex PCR. The table lists around 700,000 clones, approximately 90% of them singletons. Material: peripheral blood. The receptors here all came from a woman between 18 and 29 years old with acute or convalescent COVID-19. The CDR3 runs from the conserved cysteine through the conserved F or W. The D gene is left open where the match is weak. Some rows have no size entry. The others give once, few or many, or a class for an expanded clone.

v_gene	abundance	d_gene	j_gene	CDR3aa	CDR3nt
TRBV6-5	NA	NA	TRBJ1-2	CASRLGGGVDGYTF	TGTGCCAGCAGATTGGGGGGGGGCGTGGATGGCTACACCTTC
TRBV30	once	TRBD1	TRBJ1-1	CAWTGEGQEPEAFF	TGTGCCTGGACCGGCGAGGGACAGGAGCCCGAAGCTTTCTTT
TRBV12-5	NA	NA	TRBJ1-3	CASGLSPGINTIYF	TGTGCTAGTGGTTTGTCGCCGGGGATAAACACCATATATTTT
TRBV29-1	few	TRBD1	TRBJ1-4	CSVAQGRGSNEKLFF	TGCAGCGTTGCCCAGGGCAGGGGGAGTAATGAAAAACTGTTTTTT
TRBV24-1	NA	TRBD1	TRBJ2-2	CATSLDRGTGELFF	TGTGCCACCAGCCTGGACAGGGGGACCGGGGAGCTGTTTTTT
TRBV4-2	NA	NA	TRBJ2-7	CASSQDRGVSYEQYF	TGTGCCAGCAGCCAAGATCGCGGGGTCTCCTACGAGCAGTACTTC
TRBV13	NA	NA	TRBJ2-7	CASSSRRDLTYEQYF	TGTGCCAGCAGCTCTCGCCGGGACTTAACCTACGAGCAGTACTTC
TRBV14	NA	NA	TRBJ1-3	CASSQTYSGNTIYF	TGTGCCAGCAGCCAAACCTACTCTGGAAACACCATATATTTT
TRBV2	NA	TRBD1	TRBJ2-3	CASSLDRGLDTQYF	TGTGCCAGCAGTTTAGACAGGGGATTAGATACGCAGTATTTT
TRBV5-1	NA	NA	TRBJ2-7	CASSLSSTVGLLHEQYF	TGCGCCAGCAGCTTGTCGTCCACGGTGGGGCTCCTCCACGAGCAGTACTTC
TRBV7-9	NA	NA	TRBJ1-1	CASSLNPPRVNTEAFF	TGTGCCAGCAGCTTAAATCCTCCTCGGGTGAACACTGAAGCTTTCTTT
TRBV6-5	NA	NA	TRBJ2-3	CASSSGGLSTDTQYF	TGTGCCAGCAGCTCAGGGGGACTTAGCACAGATACGCAGTATTTT
TRBV7-2	once	NA	TRBJ1-2	CASSPQDYNYGYTF	TGTGCCAGCAGTCCCCAGGATTATAACTATGGCTACACCTTC
TRBV20-1	once	NA	TRBJ2-7	CSAGGSYEQYF	TGCAGTGCGGGAGGTTCCTACGAGCAGTACTTC
TRBV5-1	NA	NA	TRBJ2-3	CASSLSADYTDTQYF	TGCGCCAGCAGCTTGTCGGCAGACTACACAGATACGCAGTATTTT
TRBV3-1/TRBV3-2	NA	NA	TRBJ1-6	CASSRSGGPSSPLHF	TGTGCCAGCAGCCGTTCAGGTGGTCCATCTTCTCCTCTCCACTTT
TRBV6-2/TRBV6-3	NA	NA	TRBJ2-7	CASSYPIYEQYF	TGTGCCAGCAGTTACCCCATTTACGAGCAGTACTTC
TRBV24-1	NA	NA	TRBJ1-5	CATSDTHSGPAQHF	TGTGCCACCAGTGACACACACTCGGGTCCGGCCCAGCATTTT
TRBV25-1	NA	TRBD1	TRBJ2-7	CASSEDRAYEQYF	TGTGCCAGCAGTGAAGACAGGGCTTACGAGCAGTACTTC
TRBV30	NA	TRBD1	TRBJ1-2	CGTGANYGYTF	TGCGGGACAGGCGCCAACTATGGCTACACCTTC
TRBV5-1	once	NA	TRBJ1-2	CASSLGGDGYTF	TGCGCCAGCAGCTTGGGGGGCGACGGCTACACCTTC
TRBV29-1	once	NA	TRBJ2-1	CSVEDRVGNEQFF	TGCAGCGTTGAAGATCGAGTCGGCAATGAGCAGTTCTTC
TRBV9	NA	NA	TRBJ1-2	CASSGQNYGYTF	TGTGCCAGCAGCGGTCAGAACTATGGCTACACCTTC
TRBV6-5	NA	TRBD1	TRBJ2-5	CASTHRGWGETQYF	TGTGCCAGCACCCACAGGGGGTGGGGAGAGACCCAGTACTTC
TRBV21-1	NA	NA	TRBJ1-5	CASSKGRSGNGLGNQPQHF	TGTGCCAGCAGCAAAGGTCGGTCGGGAAATGGGCTGGGCAATCAGCCCCAGCATTTT
TRBV7-9	NA	NA	TRBJ1-4	CASSFGAGDEKLFF	TGTGCCAGCAGCTTTGGGGCAGGGGACGAAAAACTGTTTTTT
TRBV2	NA	TRBD2	TRBJ2-3	CAGRLGGGTDTQYF	TGTGCCGGACGGCTAGGCGGGGGGACAGATACGCAGTATTTT
TRBV21-1	NA	NA	TRBJ1-5	CASSTWGGFNQPQHF	TGTGCCAGCAGTACCTGGGGAGGTTTCAATCAGCCCCAGCATTTT
TRBV5-6	NA	TRBD1	TRBJ1-2	CASSLNRGVGGYTF	TGTGCCAGCAGCTTGAACAGGGGAGTGGGTGGCTACACCTTC
TRBV13	NA	TRBD1	TRBJ2-2	CASRSARDRGSGDTGELFF	TGTGCCAGCAGATCCGCCCGGGACAGGGGGTCGGGTGACACCGGGGAGCTGTTTTTT
TRBV6-6	NA	NA	TRBJ2-7	CASSYTWTDPYEQYF	TGTGCCAGCAGTTATACTTGGACAGACCCCTACGAGCAGTACTTC
TRBV27	NA	NA	TRBJ2-3	CASSLFPKSVTDTQYF	TGTGCCAGCAGTTTATTCCCCAAGTCGGTCACAGATACGCAGTATTTT
TRBV10-3	NA	TRBD1	TRBJ1-1	CAISEGTGGSGAFF	TGTGCCATCAGTGAGGGGACAGGGGGCAGCGGGGCTTTCTTT
TRBV18	NA	TRBD1	TRBJ1-5	CASSPHRQGPYHTNQPQHF	TGTGCCAGCTCACCCCACCGACAGGGGCCATATCATACCAATCAGCCCCAGCATTTT
TRBV4-3	once	NA	TRBJ1-1	CASSQRADRMGTEAFF	TGCGCCAGCAGCCAAAGAGCGGACCGAATGGGGACTGAAGCTTTCTTT
TRBV7-8	NA	TRBD2	TRBJ2-1	CASSPGGLAGPGAFF	TGTGCCAGCAGCCCTGGGGGACTAGCGGGTCCAGGGGCGTTCTTC
TRBV6-5	NA	NA	TRBJ2-1	CASSYEAESSYNEQFF	TGTGCCAGCAGTTACGAAGCGGAGAGCTCCTACAATGAGCAGTTCTTC
TRBV2	NA	NA	TRBJ2-7	CASSILPGLFSYEQYF	TGTGCCAGCAGTATACTACCGGGACTTTTTTCCTACGAGCAGTACTTC